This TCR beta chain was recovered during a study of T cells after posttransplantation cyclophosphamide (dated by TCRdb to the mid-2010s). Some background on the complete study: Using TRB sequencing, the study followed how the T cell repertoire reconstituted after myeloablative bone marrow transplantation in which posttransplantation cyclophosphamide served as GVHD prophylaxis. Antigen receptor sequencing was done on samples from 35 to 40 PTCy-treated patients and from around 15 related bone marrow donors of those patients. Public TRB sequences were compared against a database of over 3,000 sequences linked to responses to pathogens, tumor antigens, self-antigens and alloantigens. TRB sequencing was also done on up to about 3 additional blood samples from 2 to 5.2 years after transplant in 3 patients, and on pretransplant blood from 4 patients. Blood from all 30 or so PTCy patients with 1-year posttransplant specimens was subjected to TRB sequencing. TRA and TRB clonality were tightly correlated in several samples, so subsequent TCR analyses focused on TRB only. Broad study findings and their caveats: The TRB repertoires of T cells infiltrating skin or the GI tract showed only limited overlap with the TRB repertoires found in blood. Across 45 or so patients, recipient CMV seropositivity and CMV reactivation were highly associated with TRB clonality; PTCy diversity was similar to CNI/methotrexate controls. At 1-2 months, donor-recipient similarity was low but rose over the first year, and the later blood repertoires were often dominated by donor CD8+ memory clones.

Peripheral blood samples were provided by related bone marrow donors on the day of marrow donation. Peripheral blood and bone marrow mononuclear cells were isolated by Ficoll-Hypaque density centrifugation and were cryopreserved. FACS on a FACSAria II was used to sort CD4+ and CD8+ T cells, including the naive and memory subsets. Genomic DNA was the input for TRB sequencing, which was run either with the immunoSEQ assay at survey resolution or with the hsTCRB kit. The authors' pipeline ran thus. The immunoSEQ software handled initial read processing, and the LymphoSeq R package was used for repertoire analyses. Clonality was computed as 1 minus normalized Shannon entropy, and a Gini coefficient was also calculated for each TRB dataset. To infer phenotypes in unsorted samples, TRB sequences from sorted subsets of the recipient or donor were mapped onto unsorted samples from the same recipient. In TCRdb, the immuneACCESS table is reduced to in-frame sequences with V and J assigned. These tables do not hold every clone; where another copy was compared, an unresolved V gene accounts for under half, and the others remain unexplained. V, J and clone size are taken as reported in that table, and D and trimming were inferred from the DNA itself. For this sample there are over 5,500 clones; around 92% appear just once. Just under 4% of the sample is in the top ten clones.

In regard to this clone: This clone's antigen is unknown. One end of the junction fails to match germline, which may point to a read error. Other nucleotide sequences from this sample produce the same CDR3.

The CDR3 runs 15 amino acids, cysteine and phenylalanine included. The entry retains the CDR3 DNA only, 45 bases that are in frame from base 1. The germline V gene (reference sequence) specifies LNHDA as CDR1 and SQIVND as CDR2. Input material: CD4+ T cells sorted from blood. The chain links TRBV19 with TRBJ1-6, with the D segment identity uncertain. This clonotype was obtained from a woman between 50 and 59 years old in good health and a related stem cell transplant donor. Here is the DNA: TGTGCCAGTAGTCTCGGACGGGGAGATAATTCCCCCCTCCACTTT. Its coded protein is CASSLGRGDNSPLHF.